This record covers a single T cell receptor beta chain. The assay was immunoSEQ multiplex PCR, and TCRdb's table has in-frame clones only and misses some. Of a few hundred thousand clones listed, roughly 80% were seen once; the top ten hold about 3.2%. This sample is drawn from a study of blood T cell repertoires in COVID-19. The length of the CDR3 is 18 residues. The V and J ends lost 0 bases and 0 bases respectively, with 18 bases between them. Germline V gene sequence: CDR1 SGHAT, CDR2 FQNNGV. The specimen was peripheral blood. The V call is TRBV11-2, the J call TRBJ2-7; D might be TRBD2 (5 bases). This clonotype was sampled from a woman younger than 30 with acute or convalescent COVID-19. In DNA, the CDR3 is TGTGCCAGCAGCTTAGAACTAGGTGGGCAGTTATTCTCCTACGAGCAGTACTTC. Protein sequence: CASSLELGGQLFSYEQYF.